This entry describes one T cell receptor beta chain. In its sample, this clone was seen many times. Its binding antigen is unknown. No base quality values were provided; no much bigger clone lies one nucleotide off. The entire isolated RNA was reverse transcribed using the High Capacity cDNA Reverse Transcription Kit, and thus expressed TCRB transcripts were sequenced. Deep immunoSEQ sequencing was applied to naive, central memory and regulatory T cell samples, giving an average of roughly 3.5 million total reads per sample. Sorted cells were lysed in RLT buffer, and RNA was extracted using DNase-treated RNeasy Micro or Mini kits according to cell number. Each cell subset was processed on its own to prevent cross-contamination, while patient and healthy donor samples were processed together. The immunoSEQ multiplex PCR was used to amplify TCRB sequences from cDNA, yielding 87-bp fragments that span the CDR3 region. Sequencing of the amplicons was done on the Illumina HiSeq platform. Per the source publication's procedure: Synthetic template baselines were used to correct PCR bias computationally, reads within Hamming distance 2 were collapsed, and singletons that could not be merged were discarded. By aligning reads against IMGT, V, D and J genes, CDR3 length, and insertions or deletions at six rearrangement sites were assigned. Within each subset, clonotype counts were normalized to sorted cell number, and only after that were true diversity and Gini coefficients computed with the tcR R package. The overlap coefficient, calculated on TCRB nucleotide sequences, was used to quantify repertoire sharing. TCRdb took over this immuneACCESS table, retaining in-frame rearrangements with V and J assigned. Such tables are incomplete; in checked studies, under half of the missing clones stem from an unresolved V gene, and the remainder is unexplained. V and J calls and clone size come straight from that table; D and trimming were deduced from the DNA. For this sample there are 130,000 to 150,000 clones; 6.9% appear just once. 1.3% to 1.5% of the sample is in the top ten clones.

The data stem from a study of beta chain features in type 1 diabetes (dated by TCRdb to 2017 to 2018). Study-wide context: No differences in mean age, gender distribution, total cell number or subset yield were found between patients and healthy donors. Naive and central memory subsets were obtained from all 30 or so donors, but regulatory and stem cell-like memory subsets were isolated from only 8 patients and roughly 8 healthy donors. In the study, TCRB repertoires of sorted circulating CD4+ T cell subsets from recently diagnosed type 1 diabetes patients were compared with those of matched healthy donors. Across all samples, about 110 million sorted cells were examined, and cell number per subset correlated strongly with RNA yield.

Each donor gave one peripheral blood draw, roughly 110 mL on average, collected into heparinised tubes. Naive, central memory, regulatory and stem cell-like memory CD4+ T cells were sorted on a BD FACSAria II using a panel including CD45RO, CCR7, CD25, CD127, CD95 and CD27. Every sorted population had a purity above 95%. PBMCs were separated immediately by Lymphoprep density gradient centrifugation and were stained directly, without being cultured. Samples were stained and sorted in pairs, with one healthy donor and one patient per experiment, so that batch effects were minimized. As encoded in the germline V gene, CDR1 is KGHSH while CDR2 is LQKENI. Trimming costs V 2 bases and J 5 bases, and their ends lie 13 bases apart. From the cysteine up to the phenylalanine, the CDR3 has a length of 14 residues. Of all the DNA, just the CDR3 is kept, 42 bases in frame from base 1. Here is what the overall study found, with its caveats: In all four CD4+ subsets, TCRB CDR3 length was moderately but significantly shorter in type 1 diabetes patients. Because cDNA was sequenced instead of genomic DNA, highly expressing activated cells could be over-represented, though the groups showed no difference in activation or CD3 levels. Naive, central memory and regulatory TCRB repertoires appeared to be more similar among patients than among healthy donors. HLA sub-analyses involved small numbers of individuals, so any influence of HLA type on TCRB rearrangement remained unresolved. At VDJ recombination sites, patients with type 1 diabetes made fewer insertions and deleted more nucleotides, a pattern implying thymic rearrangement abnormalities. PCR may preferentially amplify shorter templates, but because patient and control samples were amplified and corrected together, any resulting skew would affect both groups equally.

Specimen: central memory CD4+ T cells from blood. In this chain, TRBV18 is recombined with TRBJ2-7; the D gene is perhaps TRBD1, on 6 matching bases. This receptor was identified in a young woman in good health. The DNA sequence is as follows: TGTGCCAGCTCACCAACCAGGGGCAGGCACGAGCAGTACTTC. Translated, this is CASSPTRGRHEQYF.